The T cell receptor beta chain under discussion was sequenced for a study of response to subunit inactivated influenza vaccine. This clonotype was picked up many times. Its cognate antigen is unknown. TCRdb ran MiXCR on the RT-PCR reads and lists one entry per CDR3 protein. Counted here are about 520,000 distinct CDR3 sequences, 7.2% occurring once; the ten biggest clones make up 10% to 15%. General study findings and limits: Few new T cells, the authors suggested, are recruited by each seasonal influenza vaccination.

The sample was PBMCs from blood, taken roughly 24 months after vaccination. The clonotype comes from a man between 50 and 75 years old who received an inactivated influenza vaccine.

The CDR3: CASNFGGSSGNTIYF. CDR3 DNA sequence: TGTGCCAGCAATTTTGGGGGCAGCTCTGGAAACACCATATATTTT. V is TRBV12-3 or TRBV12-4 and J is TRBJ1-3, with D possibly TRBD1 on 6 matching bases. Deletions cut 7 bases from V and 0 bases from J, with 13 bases between. There are 15 residues in the CDR3.